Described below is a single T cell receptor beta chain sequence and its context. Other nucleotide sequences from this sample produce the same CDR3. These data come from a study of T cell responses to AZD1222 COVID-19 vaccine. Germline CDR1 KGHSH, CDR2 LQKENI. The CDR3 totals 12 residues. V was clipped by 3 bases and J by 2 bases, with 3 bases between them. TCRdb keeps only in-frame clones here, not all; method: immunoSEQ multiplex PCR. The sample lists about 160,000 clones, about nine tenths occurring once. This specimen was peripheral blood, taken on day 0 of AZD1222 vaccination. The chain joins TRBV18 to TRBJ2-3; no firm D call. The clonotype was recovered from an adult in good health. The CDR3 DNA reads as TGTGCCAGCTCACCTCCCACAGATACGCAGTATTTT. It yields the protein CASSPPTDTQYF.